Below are 15 T cell receptor beta chains sequenced from a single sample in a study of identical twins. One entry per CDR3 protein results from TCRdb running MiXCR on the 5' RACE reads. The table lists 600,000 to 700,000 distinct CDR3 sequences, around 20% of them singletons, with about 4.5% in the top ten. These sequences were also reported in another study, on T cells expressing NK-cell markers.

Sequencing used PBMCs. Receptors originate from a woman aged 18-29 years in good health.

V is TRBV7-9 and J is TRBJ2-3, with a possible D match to TRBD1 (5 bases). Germline V gives CDR1 SEHNR, CDR2 FQNEAQ (reference sequence). This CDR3 is 16 amino acids long. The ends were cut back, 3 bases at V and 6 bases at J, with 19 bases in the middle. The CDR3 coding sequence is TGTGCCAGCAGCTTGGGGCACTCCGGACGCGCGGATACGCAGTATTTT. Translating it yields CASSLGHSGRADTQYF. The full variable domain, rest sourced from reference TRBV7-9 and TRBJ2-3, is DTGVSQNPRHKITKRGQNVTFRCDPISEHNRLYWYRQTLGQGPEFLTYFQNEAQLEKSRLLSDRFSAERPKGSFSTLEIQRTEQGDSAMYLCASSLGHSGRADTQYFGPGTRLTVL.

The chain has TRBV13 and TRBJ2-6; the D gene is possibly TRBD1 (6 bases). In germline, CDR1 is PRHDT, CDR2 FYEKMQ (reference sequence). With 6 bases removed from V and 9 bases from J, the gap between germline ends came to 15 bases. This CDR3 has 14 residues. The CDR3, as DNA: TGTGCCAGCAGGATTAAGGGACAAGTCAACGTCCTGACTTTC. It codes for CASRIKGQVNVLTF.

V usage is TRBV12-3 or TRBV12-4 and J usage is TRBJ2-7, with D hard to call. Trimming cost V 8 bases and J 5 bases, with 10 bases left between them. The CDR3 consists of 11 residues. The CDR3 protein is CASVLNDEQYF. In DNA, the CDR3 is TGTGCCAGCGTCCTGAACGACGAGCAGTACTTC.

The sample holds a few counts of this clonotype. V usage is TRBV12-3 or TRBV12-4 and J usage is TRBJ2-6; D call uncertain. Trimming took 0 bases from V and 0 from J, leaving 9 bases between them. The CDR3 is made up of 17 amino acids. CDR3 sequence reads: CASSLASPHSGANVLTF. DNA for the CDR3: TGTGCCAGCAGTTTAGCGTCACCTCACTCTGGGGCCAACGTCCTGACTTTC.

This clonotype was seen at least ten times. This chain joins TRBV20-1 and TRBJ2-1, with 16 nucleotides matching TRBD2. The CDR3 is 15 residues long. J was trimmed by 7 bases and V by 2 bases; bases with no gene match: 2. CDR1 DFQATT and CDR2 SNEGSKA come from the germline V gene (reference sequence). The CDR3 DNA sequence: TGCAGTGCTAGACGGGGACTAGCGGGAGGGAATGAGCAGTTCTTC. Its translation: CSARRGLAGGNEQFF.

This clonotype was detected a few times. J is TRBJ2-5 and V is TRBV6-2 or TRBV6-3, with TRBD1 matching over 8 bases. The CDR3 runs to 17 residues. V lost 0 bases, J lost 0 bases, and 6 bases stayed unmatched. Germline CDR1 MNHEY, CDR2 SVGEGT. The CDR3 DNA sequence: TGTGCCAGCAGTTACTCGAGGACAGGGAGTTACCAAGAGACCCAGTACTTC. Amino acid sequence: CASSYSRTGSYQETQYF.

V usage is TRBV5-6 and J usage is TRBJ2-3; TRBD2 aligns across 11 bases. V shed 3 bases and J 7 bases; nucleotides not matched to a gene: 13. CDR1 and CDR2 (germline): SGHDT, YYEEEE. This CDR3 has 17 residues. CDR3: CASSSTFTSGSLNTQYF. The DNA for the CDR3 is TGTGCCAGCAGCTCTACATTTACTAGCGGGAGTTTGAATACGCAGTATTTT.

The V gene is TRBV10-3, the J gene TRBJ1-5; TRBD1 matches 7 bases. This CDR3 is 14 amino acids long. Unmatched junction bases numbered 6, after V lost 10 bases and J lost 0 bases. Looked up from germline, CDR1 is ENHRY and CDR2 is SYGVKD. The DNA of the CDR3 is TGTGCCACCGCTACAGGGGATAGCAATCAGCCCCAGCATTTT. Protein: CATATGDSNQPQHF.

V is TRBV5-1 and J is TRBJ1-1; no reliable D call. The germline V and J ends were trimmed by 1 base and 6 bases, with 13 bases remaining between them. This CDR3 has 14 amino acids. Germline assignment: CDR1 SGHRS and CDR2 YFSETQ. CDR3 nucleotides: TGCGCCAGCAGCTTGACTGGCGTTTTGGCTGAAGCTTTCTTT. It specifies CASSLTGVLAEAFF.

This chain connects TRBV5-1 to TRBJ2-6; the D gene is possibly TRBD1 (6 bases). V lost 0 bases and J 2 bases, leaving 12 bases between the germline ends. This CDR3 is 17 amino acids long. Germline CDR1 reads SGHRS; CDR2 reads YFSETQ. The CDR3 region is CASSLDLQGAGANVLTF. The CDR3 DNA follows: TGCGCCAGCAGCTTGGACTTACAGGGAGCTGGGGCCAACGTCCTGACTTTC.

The genes are TRBV20-1 and TRBJ2-7, with TRBD1 matching 11 bases. Losses at the gene ends were 3 bases for V and 7 bases for J; bases not matched to a gene: 5. Per the germline V gene, CDR1 is DFQATT and CDR2 is SNEGSKA (reference sequence). The CDR3 length is 13 residues. In nucleotides, the CDR3 is TGCAGTGCTAGTGAAGGGACAGGGGGGGAGCAGTACTTC. Its translation is CSASEGTGGEQYF.

A note on this clonotype: The CDR3 does not close with the conserved phenylalanine or tryptophan, likely indicating a read error. Because the CDR3's place on the DNA is in doubt, the DNA is left out and the CDR3 is given as listed by TCRdb. J is TRBJ1-2 and V is TRBV12-5. The length of the CDR3 is 9 amino acids, counting both ends. CDR1 and CDR2 from the germline V gene are LGHNT and FRNRAP. CDR3 in amino acids: CATTPSAQL.

The table lists this clonotype with a few counts. The rearrangement joins TRBV20-1 to TRBJ2-3; D gene unclear. The CDR3 is 16 amino acids. V was pared by 2 bases and J by 4 bases, with 19 bases between. The V gene's germline CDR1 is DFQATT and CDR2 SNEGSKA (reference sequence). The CDR3 DNA sequence: TGCAGTGCTAGAAGTGGGATCGGCCTAGTCGCAGATACGCAGTATTTT. As protein: CSARSGIGLVADTQYF.

This clonotype was recorded a few times. CDR3 protein: CASSEWTDGVEQYF. CDR3 DNA sequence: TGCGCCAGCAGTGAATGGACAGACGGAGTCGAGCAGTACTTC. The V call is TRBV10-1, the J call TRBJ2-7, with D tentatively TRBD1 (6 bases). The CDR3 runs to 14 residues. Germline loops: CDR1 WNHNN, CDR2 SYGVQD (reference sequence). Trimming removed 3 bases from V and 6 bases from J, with 15 bases in between.

This clonotype has just a few counts. The rearrangement links TRBV5-8 to TRBJ2-7; the match to TRBD1 covers 11 bases. Trimming cost V 0 bases and J 7 bases; bases outside gene matches: 6. The CDR3 runs 15 residues. Germline V gene data show CDR1 as SGHTS and CDR2 as YDEGEE. This CDR3 is CASSLGTGGLREQYF. The CDR3 DNA reads TGTGCCAGCAGCTTGGGGACAGGGGGCCTCAGGGAGCAGTACTTC.